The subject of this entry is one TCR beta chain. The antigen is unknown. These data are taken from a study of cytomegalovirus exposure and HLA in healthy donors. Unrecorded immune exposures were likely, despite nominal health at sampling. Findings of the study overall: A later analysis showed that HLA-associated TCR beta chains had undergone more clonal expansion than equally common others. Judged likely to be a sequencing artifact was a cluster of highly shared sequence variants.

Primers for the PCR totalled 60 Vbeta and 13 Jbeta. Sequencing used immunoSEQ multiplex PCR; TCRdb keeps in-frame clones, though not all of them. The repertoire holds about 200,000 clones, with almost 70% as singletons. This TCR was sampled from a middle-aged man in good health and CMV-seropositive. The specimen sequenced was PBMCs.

The CDR3 bases are TGTGCCAGCCGGGGGACAGTATATGGCTACACCTTC. The encoded protein is CASRGTVYGYTF. This chain joins TRBV28 and TRBJ1-2; TRBD1 aligns across 7 bases. Germline CDR1 MDHEN, CDR2 SYDVKM. The CDR3 consists of 12 residues. J lost 5 bases, V lost 8 bases, and 5 bases had no gene match.